The present entry profiles one TCR beta chain with its context. Specified time point: pre-treatment sample, taken before nivolumab and TIL therapy. This was the immunoSEQ v3 assay. Measured with immunoSEQ multiplex PCR; TCRdb has only the in-frame clones, and not every one. The sample carries about 36,000 clones, over 70% recorded once. These data come from a study of TIL therapy for anti-PD-1-resistant metastatic lung cancer. Whole-study context: Most patients had lung adenocarcinoma.

V was clipped by 10 bases and J by 2 bases, with 14 bases between them. Per the germline V gene, CDR1 is SGHTA and CDR2 is FQGNSA. This CDR3 has 13 amino acids. Here the sequenced sample was blood, taken at baseline. The receptor's source is a person between 30 and 80 years old with non-small cell lung cancer. V is TRBV7-2 and J is TRBJ2-5; D is ambiguous. The CDR3 region is CATTNRAQETQYF. The CDR3 DNA reads as TGTGCCACCACTAATAGGGCTCAAGAGACCCAGTACTTC.